This T cell receptor beta chain was captured by sequencing in a study of shared clonotypes between healthy human individuals (TCRdb year 2020). In the study overall: Three men and a couple of women, aged 18 to 49 years, made up the cohort. For each donor, CD4 naive and CD4 memory were each given three plates, CD8 naive was given two plates, and CD8 memory was given one plate. To estimate repertoire size and how much clonotypes are shared between individuals, the study performed deep sequencing of blood TCR repertoires from five healthy adults. To increase sequencing depth and limit assay-specific biases, different laboratories used diverse techniques to prepare libraries and sequence TCR repertoires. Between about 0.9 and 8.9 billion PBMCs per donor were obtained by leukapheresis. Study-wide findings and limitations: Incomplete sequencing was indicated by rarefaction of sorted-subset datasets, despite the large sequencing depth. Based on pairwise subsampling, the degree of clonotype sharing among donors was expected to be affected by sequencing depth. Only blood was sampled, and tissue TCR repertoires likely differ from those in blood. Naive subsets generally had larger estimated clonotype richness than memory subsets. Because the study included a small number of donors, the genetic and exposure-history diversity represented was limited. Higher generation probabilities were observed for clonotypes shared by all four sorted-subset donors than for non-shared clonotypes. Around 5.4% of naive CD4, 3.5% of naive CD8, approximately 2.2% of memory CD4, and around 0.42% of memory CD8 clonotypes were shared across several donors.

Comments on this clone: Its specific antigen is unknown. Base quality data are lacking; no much larger clone is found one base away.

Using the deep immunoSEQ assay, multiplex PCR amplified TCR CDR3 regions from genomic DNA. Genomic DNA extracted from each cell subset was distributed evenly over all wells of several immunoSEQ 96-well plates, and each plate served as one replicate. For sorted subsets, each replicate PCR was loaded with about 0.2 ug genomic DNA, equivalent to 30,000 or so T cell genomes. The purified libraries were quantified using a Qubit 3.0 fluorometer, sized with a Bioanalyzer 2100, and then quantified again using the KAPA Library Quantification kit. Each immunoSEQ 96-well plate was sequenced on its own single-read 150-cycle Illumina NextSeq 550 flow cell. The study's processing was this. Because only junctional sequences without quality scores were contained in the immunoSEQ output, filtering matching that applied to full-length reads could not be performed. Sequences were annotated with PyIR, a Python wrapper for IgBLAST v1.9, using IMGT germline references to assign V/J genes and CDR3. Reads were removed for weak V/J assignments (E-value above 1e-6), missing CDR3, stop codons, out-of-frame junctions, or ambiguous translated residues. V3J clonotypes were defined by identical inferred V gene, J gene, and CDR3 amino acid sequence. To compute the percentage overlap between repertoires, the number of shared unique clonotypes was divided by the size of the smaller repertoire. Three approaches were used to assess repertoire richness: RTK rarefaction, the Chao1 estimator, and Recon v2.1 estimates of unobserved clonotypes. For all TCRbeta clonotypes obtained by the gDNA method from a few donors, generation probabilities were computed with OLGA. TCRdb stores this immuneACCESS table with in-frame sequences only. Part of the clones is absent; in the studies checked, under half of the shortfall reflects unresolved V genes, and no reason is known for the rest. D and trimming come from the DNA, and the V and J calls and clone size come from that table. The sample table contains over a million clones; only one count was recorded for around 76% of them. The ten top clones hold 1.2% to 1.5% of the sample.

Healthy HIV-negative adults with no recently reported acute infections or vaccinations were included as donors. Only Caucasian adults living in Nashville, Tennessee, USA were represented among the donors. CD4+ T cells were enriched by magnetic negative selection, after which naive cells were positively selected on CD45RA and the negative fraction was taken as the memory subset. Blood was obtained by leukapheresis, after which PBMCs were separated by Ficoll-Histopaque density gradient centrifugation and cryopreserved in liquid nitrogen vapor phase. Analytical flow cytometry was used to check the purity and quantity of each magnetically sorted T cell population. Genomic DNA was isolated from every sorted fraction and measured by UV absorbance on a Nanodrop 2000c. V is cut back by 6 bases and J by 4 bases, with 3 bases in the junction unmatched. CDR1 and CDR2 were assigned from the germline V gene as SNHLY and FYNNEI. The CDR3 contains 13 residues, cysteine and phenylalanine counted. Of the read, only the CDR3 DNA is kept; its 39 bases are in frame from base 1.

Rearrangement joined TRBV2 to TRBJ1-2, with 9 bases aligning to TRBD1. Sequencing used memory CD4+ T cells sorted from blood. The cell subset or site label corresponds to: CD45RA-negative fraction. This sequence originates from a man between 18 and 35 years old in good health. This receptor has the CDR3 CASRRTGAYGYTF. DNA sequence: TGTGCCAGCAGAAGGACAGGGGCCTATGGCTACACCTTC.